The 14 T cell receptor beta chains listed next were all sequenced from one sample in a study of T cells in Graves' hyperthyroidism and ophthalmopathy. TCR beta CDR3 sequences were amplified from RNA transcripts. The study used the HTBI primer set for a first-round RT-PCR of the TCR CDR3. Each CDR3 protein is one row after TCRdb ran MiXCR on the multiplex PCR reads. In the table there are 650,000 to 800,000 distinct CDR3 sequences, 45% of which are singletons. The sample comprised peripheral blood or thyroid tissue (not recorded which). The receptors originated from an adult man with Graves' disease, either hyperthyroidism or ophthalmopathy (not recorded which).

This clonotype appeared a few times. J is TRBJ1-5 and V is TRBV2, with D possibly matching TRBD1 (5 bases). The CDR3 is 15 amino acids. Between the trimmed V and J ends, which lost 5 bases and 5 bases, there was a span of 16 bases. CDR1 SNHLY and CDR2 FYNNEI come from the germline V gene. This chain's CDR3 is CASSPNAGGDQPQHF. In DNA, the CDR3 is TGTGCCAGCAGTCCCAACGCGGGGGGAGATCAGCCCCAGCATTTT.

This clonotype showed up many times. V and J are TRBV7-8 and TRBJ1-5; D is uncertain. The CDR3 extends over 14 amino acids. The germline gives CDR1 SGHVS, CDR2 FQNEAQ. The germline V and J ends were trimmed by 5 bases and 2 bases, with 10 bases remaining between them. The CDR3 coding sequence is TGTGCCAGCAGCCAGGCGTCGGGCAATCAGCCCCAGCATTTT. Residues: CASSQASGNQPQHF. The variable domain in full, with the rest retrieved from reference TRBV7-8 and TRBJ1-5, is GAGVSQSPRYKVAKRGQDVALRCDPISGHVSLFWYQQALGQGPEFLTYFQNEAQLDKSGLPSDRFFAERPEGSVSTLKIQRTQQEDSAVYLCASSQASGNQPQHFGDGTRLSIL.

About this clonotype itself: The junction does not match germline at one end; this may be a read error. This chain connects TRBV12-3 or TRBV12-4 to TRBJ2-2; D is undetermined. The CDR3 extends over 14 amino acids. CDR3 protein: CSSSFFRLSGELFF. CDR3 sequence (DNA): TGTTCCAGCAGTTTCTTTAGGTTGTCCGGGGAGCTGTTTTTT.

This rearrangement joins TRBV10-3 to TRBJ1-1; D remains ambiguous. Per the germline V gene, CDR1 is ENHRY and CDR2 is SYGVKD. Trimming cost V 4 bases and J 0 bases, with 3 bases left between them. The CDR3 runs to 12 residues. CDR3 protein: CAISGMNTEAFF. The CDR3 DNA reads as TGTGCCATCAGTGGAATGAACACTGAAGCTTTCTTT.

V is TRBV10-2 and J is TRBJ2-7; TRBD2 matches at 7 bases. From germline, CDR1 is WSHSY and CDR2 SAAADI. The CDR3 is 15 amino acids. The J segment lost 0 bases and the V segment lost 3 bases, leaving 5 bases of the junction unmatched. In DNA, the CDR3 is TGCGCCAGCAGTGATTCGGGCGGGAGCTCCTACGAGCAGTACTTC. This gives the protein CASSDSGGSSYEQYF.

The chain recombines TRBV7-8 with TRBJ2-7, with 8 bases fitting TRBD2. With 5 bases clipped from V and 6 bases from J, the junction kept 9 bases outside the gene matches. The V gene's germline CDR1 is SGHVS and CDR2 FQNEAQ. The CDR3 runs to 14 residues. CDR3 in DNA: TGTGCCAGCAGCAGGAGCGGGAGTGCGGGCGAGCAGTACTTC. Its translation is CASSRSGSAGEQYF.

This clonotype was counted a few times. J is TRBJ1-4 and V is TRBV20-1; D remains unclear. CDR3 length equals 11 residues. V lost 2 bases, J lost 7 bases, and 5 bases lay in between. Per the germline V gene, CDR1 is DFQATT and CDR2 is SNEGSKA (reference sequence). The CDR3 is CSARRLEKLFF. CDR3 nucleotides: TGCAGTGCTAGAAGGCTTGAAAAACTGTTTTTT.

The rearrangement joins TRBV10-3 to TRBJ2-2, with TRBD2 identical over 8 bases. The CDR3 covers 16 residues. Germline CDR1 ENHRY, CDR2 SYGVKD. The V segment lost 0 bases and the J segment 4 bases; nucleotides outside the gene matches: 4. The CDR3 sequence: CAISESGLGSTGELFF. In DNA form, the CDR3 reads TGTGCCATCAGTGAGTCGGGACTAGGTTCCACCGGGGAGCTGTTTTTT.

A note on this clonotype: This sequence may be a read error, since a much larger clone differs from it by one base. DNA of the CDR3: TGCGCGTCATCGAGACGGGGGACAGATACTGAAGCTTCCTTT. Protein sequence: CASSRRGTDTEASF. This rearrangement joins TRBV10-2 to TRBJ1-1; 7 nucleotides line up with TRBD1. From germline, CDR1 is WSHSY and CDR2 SAAADI. The CDR3 is 14 amino acids.

The chain is built from TRBV29-1 and TRBJ1-1; no firm D call. The CDR3 totals 11 residues. Germline lookup yields CDR1 SQVTM and CDR2 ANQGSEA. V lost 8 bases, J lost 1 base, and 8 bases lay in between. CDR3 region: CSQGENTEAFF. CDR3 bases: TGCAGCCAAGGAGAGAACACTGAAGCTTTCTTT.

Note on this clonotype: The missing conserved phenylalanine or tryptophan at the end of this CDR3 makes a read error likely. Because the CDR3's place on the DNA is in doubt, the DNA is left out and the CDR3 is given as listed by TCRdb. The chain links TRBV29-1 to TRBJ1-4; the D call of TRBD1 is as the table states it, not checked on the DNA. The CDR3 contains 9 residues when both ends are counted. Germline assignment: CDR1 SQVTM and CDR2 ANQGSEA. Here the CDR3 reads CSVEKQGAY.

Comment on this clonotype: A single base separates this from a much larger clone, so it may be a read error. V gene TRBV29-1 combines with J gene TRBJ1-4; 8 nucleotides line up with TRBD1. The CDR3 runs to 13 residues. CDR1 is SQVTM, CDR2 ANQGSEA, per germline. The J segment lost 8 bases and the V segment lost 8 bases, leaving 10 bases of the junction unmatched. This chain's CDR3 is CSLQTGDQEKLFF. The CDR3 coding sequence is TGCAGCCTCCAGACAGGGGACCAGGAAAAACTGTTTTTT.

V and J are TRBV29-1 and TRBJ1-1; possible D gene TRBD1, 6 bases. From germline, CDR1 is SQVTM and CDR2 ANQGSEA. Trimming shortened V by 7 bases and J by 5 bases, and 17 bases separated the two germline ends. The CDR3 covers 13 residues. Written as DNA, the CDR3 is TGCAGCGCGACACGAGGGGGAGGGACTGAAGCTTTCTTT. The encoded protein is CSATRGGGTEAFF.

V is TRBV2 and J is TRBJ1-2, with D possibly being TRBD1 (5 bases). V lost 0 bases, J lost 7 bases, and 12 bases lay in between. CDR3 length equals 14 residues. Germline V gene data show CDR1 as SNHLY and CDR2 as FYNNEI. The CDR3 DNA follows: TGTGCCAGCAGTGAAGCAGTCCAGGGTCGTGGCTACACCTTC. Its translation is CASSEAVQGRGYTF.